Listed below are T cell receptor beta chains from one sample, sequenced in a study of beta chain features in type 1 diabetes. Sequencing was performed with immunoSEQ multiplex PCR; in TCRdb, only in-frame clones are kept and a portion is missing. The sample has some 410,000 clones; 10% to 12% are singletons. The sample consisted of naive CD4+ T cells from blood. The receptors were gathered from a woman aged 18 to 35 in good health. Both conserved end residues are part of each CDR3. Fields, in order: V gene, J gene, D gene, clone size, CDR3 DNA, CDR3 protein. A D gene is named only where the DNA matches it firmly. Expanded clones get a size class; other rows say once, few or many, or leave the size out.

>TRBV30|TRBJ2-7|TRBD2|few
TGTGCCTGGACTCGCGGACGGACTAGCGGGAGCTCCTACGAGCAGTACTTC
CAWTRGRTSGSSYEQYF
>TRBV5-6|TRBJ2-7|NA|few
TGTGCCAGCAGCTCTCACTCCTACGAGCAGTACTTC
CASSSHSYEQYF
>TRBV9|TRBJ2-7|TRBD2|NA
TGTGCCAGCAGCGCCCAGCGGGAGAATCACGAGCAGTACTTC
CASSAQRENHEQYF
>TRBV7-9|TRBJ2-5|NA|NA
TGTGCCAGCAGCTTAGTCGTCGGCGGGACCCAGTACTTC
CASSLVVGGTQYF
>TRBV29-1|TRBJ1-4|NA|NA
TGCAGCTTTAGATCGGGGGAAAAACTGTTTTTT
CSFRSGEKLFF
>TRBV9|TRBJ1-2|NA|few
TGTGCCAGCAGCGTAGCTCGACAGATCCGCTATGGCTACACCTTC
CASSVARQIRYGYTF
>TRBV28|TRBJ2-3|NA|few
TGTGCCAGCATCCCGGGAGCAACAGATACGCAGTATTTT
CASIPGATDTQYF
>TRBV28|TRBJ2-4|NA|NA
TGTGCCAGCAGTCCACGACAGCTAGCCAAAAACATTCAGTACTTC
CASSPRQLAKNIQYF
>TRBV2|TRBJ2-1|TRBD2|few
TGTGCCAGCAGTCCGGGACTAGCGGGGTCGCAGTCCTACAATGAGCAGTTCTTC
CASSPGLAGSQSYNEQFF
>TRBV5-1|TRBJ1-6|NA|NA
TGCGCCCCGGAGGCAAGCTCCTATAATTCACCCCTCCACTTT
CAPEASSYNSPLHF
>TRBV7-9|TRBJ2-1|TRBD1|few
TGTGCCAGCAGCCTGGGGGACAGCTCTGGTGAGCAGTTCTTC
CASSLGDSSGEQFF
>TRBV6-6|TRBJ2-3|NA|few
TGTGCCAGCAGGGGCTGGGGCACAGATACGCAGTATTTT
CASRGWGTDTQYF
>TRBV18|TRBJ2-3|TRBD1|few
TGTGCCAGCTCACCGACAGGGGGTGGCGCAGATACGCAGTATTTT
CASSPTGGGADTQYF
>TRBV18|TRBJ2-3|NA|few
TGTGCCAGCTCACCTTTCACCGCAGATACGCAGTATTTT
CASSPFTADTQYF
>TRBV5-1|TRBJ1-6|NA|few
TGCGCCAGCAGCTATTCAAGTTCACCCCTCCACTTT
CASSYSSSPLHF
>TRBV7-3|TRBJ2-7|TRBD1|NA
TGTGCCAGCAGCTTAATGGACAGGCCCTACGAGCAGTACTTC
CASSLMDRPYEQYF
>TRBV7-2|TRBJ1-1|TRBD1|few
TGTGCCAGCGGGCCGGGACAGGGGGATCTTACTGAAGCTTTCTTT
CASGPGQGDLTEAFF
>TRBV5-4|TRBJ2-7|NA|NA
TGTGCCAGCAGCGCCGACGACTTGGGGATTTACGAGCAGTACTTC
CASSADDLGIYEQYF
>TRBV7-9|TRBJ2-7|TRBD1|NA
TGTGCCAGCAGCTTCCACGACAGGGGCAACGAGCAGTACTTC
CASSFHDRGNEQYF
>TRBV6-6|TRBJ2-6|TRBD1|NA
TGTGCCGTTTCGGGACAGGGCTCTGGGGCCAACGTCCTGACTTTC
CAVSGQGSGANVLTF
>TRBV7-3|TRBJ2-3|NA|few
TGTGCCAGCAGCTTCGACTCGGGTACGCAGTATTTT
CASSFDSGTQYF